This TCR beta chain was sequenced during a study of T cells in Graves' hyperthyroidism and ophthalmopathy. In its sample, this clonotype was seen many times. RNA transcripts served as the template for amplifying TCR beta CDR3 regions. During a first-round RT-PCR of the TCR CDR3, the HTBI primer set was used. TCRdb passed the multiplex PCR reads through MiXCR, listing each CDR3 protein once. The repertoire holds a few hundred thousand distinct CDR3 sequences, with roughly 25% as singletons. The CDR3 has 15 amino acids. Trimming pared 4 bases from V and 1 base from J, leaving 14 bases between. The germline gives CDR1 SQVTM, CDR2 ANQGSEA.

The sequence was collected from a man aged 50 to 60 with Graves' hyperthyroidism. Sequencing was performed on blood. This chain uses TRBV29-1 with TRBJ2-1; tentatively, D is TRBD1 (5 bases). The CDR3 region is CSVGEQDWSYNEQFF. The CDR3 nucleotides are TGCAGCGTTGGGGAACAGGATTGGTCCTACAATGAGCAGTTCTTC.